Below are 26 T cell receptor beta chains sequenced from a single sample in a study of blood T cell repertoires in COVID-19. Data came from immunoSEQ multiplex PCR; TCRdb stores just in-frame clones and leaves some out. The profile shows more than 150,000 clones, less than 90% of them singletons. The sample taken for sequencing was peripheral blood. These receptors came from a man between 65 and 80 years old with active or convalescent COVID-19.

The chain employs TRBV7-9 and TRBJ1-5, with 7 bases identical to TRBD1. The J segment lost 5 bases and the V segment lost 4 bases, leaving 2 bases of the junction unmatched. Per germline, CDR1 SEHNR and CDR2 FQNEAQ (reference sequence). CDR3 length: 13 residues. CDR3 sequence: CASSSTGDQPQHF. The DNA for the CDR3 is TGTGCCAGCAGCTCAACAGGGGATCAGCCCCAGCATTTT.

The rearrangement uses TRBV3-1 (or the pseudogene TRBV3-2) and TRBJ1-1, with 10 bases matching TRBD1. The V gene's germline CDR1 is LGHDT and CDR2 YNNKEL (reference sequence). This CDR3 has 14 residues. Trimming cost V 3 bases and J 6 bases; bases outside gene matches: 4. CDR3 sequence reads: CASSQPGTGAEAFF. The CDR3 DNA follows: TGTGCCAGCAGCCAGCCCGGGACAGGGGCTGAAGCTTTCTTT.

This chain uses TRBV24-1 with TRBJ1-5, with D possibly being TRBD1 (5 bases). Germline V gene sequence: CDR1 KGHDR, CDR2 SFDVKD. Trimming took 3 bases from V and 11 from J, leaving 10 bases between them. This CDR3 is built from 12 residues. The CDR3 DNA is TGTGCCACCAGTGATCCAGGACATTCCCAGCATTTT. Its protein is CATSDPGHSQHF.

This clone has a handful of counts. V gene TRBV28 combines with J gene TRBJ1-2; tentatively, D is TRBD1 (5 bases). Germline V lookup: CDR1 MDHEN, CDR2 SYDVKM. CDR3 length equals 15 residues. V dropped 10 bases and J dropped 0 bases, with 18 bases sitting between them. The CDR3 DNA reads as TGTGCCATCATATCACCGGGGGAAGCTAACTATGGCTACACCTTC. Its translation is CAIISPGEANYGYTF.

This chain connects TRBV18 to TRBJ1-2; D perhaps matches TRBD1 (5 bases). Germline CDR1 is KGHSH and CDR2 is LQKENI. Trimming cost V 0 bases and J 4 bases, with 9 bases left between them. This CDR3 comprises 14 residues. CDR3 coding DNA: TGTGCCAGCTCACCACCCCAGGGTGGCTATGGCTACACCTTC. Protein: CASSPPQGGYGYTF.

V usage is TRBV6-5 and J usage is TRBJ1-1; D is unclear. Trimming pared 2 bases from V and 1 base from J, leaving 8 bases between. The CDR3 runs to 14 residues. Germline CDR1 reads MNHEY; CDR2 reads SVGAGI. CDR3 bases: TGTGCCAGCAGTTACAGTCACGGGAACACTGAAGCTTTCTTT. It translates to CASSYSHGNTEAFF.

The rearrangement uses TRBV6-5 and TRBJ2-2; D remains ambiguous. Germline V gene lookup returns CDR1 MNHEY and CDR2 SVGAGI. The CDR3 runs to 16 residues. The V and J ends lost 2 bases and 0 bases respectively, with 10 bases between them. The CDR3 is CASSYRRTTNTGELFF. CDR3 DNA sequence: TGTGCCAGCAGTTACCGCCGTACAACGAACACCGGGGAGCTGTTTTTT.

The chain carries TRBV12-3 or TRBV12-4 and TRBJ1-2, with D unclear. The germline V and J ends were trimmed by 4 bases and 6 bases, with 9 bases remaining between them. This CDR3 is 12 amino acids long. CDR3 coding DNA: TGTGCCAGCAGTTGGGAGACTGATGGCTACACCTTC. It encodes CASSWETDGYTF.

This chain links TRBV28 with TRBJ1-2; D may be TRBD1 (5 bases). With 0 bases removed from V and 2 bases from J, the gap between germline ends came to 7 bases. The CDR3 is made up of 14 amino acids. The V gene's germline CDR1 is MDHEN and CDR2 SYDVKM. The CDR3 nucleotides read TGTGCCAGCAGTTTATGGGCAGGGAACTATGGCTACACCTTC. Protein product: CASSLWAGNYGYTF.

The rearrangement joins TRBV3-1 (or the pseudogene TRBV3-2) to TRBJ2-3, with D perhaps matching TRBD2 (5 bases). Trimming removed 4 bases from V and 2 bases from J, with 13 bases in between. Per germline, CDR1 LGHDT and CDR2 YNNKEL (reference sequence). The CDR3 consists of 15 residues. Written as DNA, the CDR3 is TGTGCCAGCAGCCCCCACGGACTTAACACAGATACGCAGTATTTT. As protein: CASSPHGLNTDTQYF.

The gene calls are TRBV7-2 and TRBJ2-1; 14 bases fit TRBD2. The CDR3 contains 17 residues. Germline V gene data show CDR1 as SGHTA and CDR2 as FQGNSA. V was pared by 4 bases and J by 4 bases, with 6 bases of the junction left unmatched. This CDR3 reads CASSYGLAGGKYNEQFF. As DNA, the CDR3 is TGTGCCAGCAGCTATGGACTAGCGGGAGGAAAATACAATGAGCAGTTCTTC.

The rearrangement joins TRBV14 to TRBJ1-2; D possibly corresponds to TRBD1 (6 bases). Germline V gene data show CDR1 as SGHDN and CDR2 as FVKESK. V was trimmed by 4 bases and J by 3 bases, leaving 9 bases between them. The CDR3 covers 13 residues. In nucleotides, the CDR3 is TGTGCCAGCAGCCTACAGGGATACTATGGCTACACCTTC. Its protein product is CASSLQGYYGYTF.

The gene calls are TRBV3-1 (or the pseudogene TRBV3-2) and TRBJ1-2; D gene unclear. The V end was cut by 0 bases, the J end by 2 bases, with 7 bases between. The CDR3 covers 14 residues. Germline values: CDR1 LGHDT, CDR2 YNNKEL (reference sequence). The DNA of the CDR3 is TGTGCCAGCAGCCAAGATCGAGGGAACTATGGCTACACCTTC. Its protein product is CASSQDRGNYGYTF.

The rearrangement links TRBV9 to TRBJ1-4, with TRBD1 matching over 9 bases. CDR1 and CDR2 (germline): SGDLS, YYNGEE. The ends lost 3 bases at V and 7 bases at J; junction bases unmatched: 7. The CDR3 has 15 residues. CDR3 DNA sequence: TGTGCCAGCAGCGACGGGACAGGGATTAGTGAAAAACTGTTTTTT. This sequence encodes CASSDGTGISEKLFF.

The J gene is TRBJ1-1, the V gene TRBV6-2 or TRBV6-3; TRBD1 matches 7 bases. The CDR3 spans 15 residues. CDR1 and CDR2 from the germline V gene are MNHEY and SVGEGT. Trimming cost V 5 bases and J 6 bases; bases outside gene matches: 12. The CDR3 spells CASSVQGRNVPEAFF. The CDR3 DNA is TGTGCCAGCAGTGTACAGGGGAGGAATGTCCCTGAAGCTTTCTTT.

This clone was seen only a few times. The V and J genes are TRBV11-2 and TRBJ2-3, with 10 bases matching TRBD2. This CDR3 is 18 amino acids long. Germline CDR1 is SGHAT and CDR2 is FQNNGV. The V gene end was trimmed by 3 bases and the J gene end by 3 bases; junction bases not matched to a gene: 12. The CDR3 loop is CASSLWSGGAGETDTQYF. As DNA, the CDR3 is TGTGCCAGCAGCTTGTGGAGCGGGGGGGCGGGAGAGACAGATACGCAGTATTTT.

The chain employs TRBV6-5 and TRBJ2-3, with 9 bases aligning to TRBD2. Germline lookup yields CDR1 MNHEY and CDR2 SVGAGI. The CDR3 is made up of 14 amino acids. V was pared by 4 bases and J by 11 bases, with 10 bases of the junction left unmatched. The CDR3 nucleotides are TGTGCCAGCAGTTCCTGGGGAGCTAGCGGGATGCAGTATTTT. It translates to CASSSWGASGMQYF.

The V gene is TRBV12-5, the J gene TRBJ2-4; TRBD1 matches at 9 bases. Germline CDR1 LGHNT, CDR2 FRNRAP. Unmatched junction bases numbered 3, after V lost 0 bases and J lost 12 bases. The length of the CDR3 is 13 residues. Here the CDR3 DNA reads TGTGCTAGTGGTTTGGTAGGGACAGGGCGTCAGTACTTC. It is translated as CASGLVGTGRQYF.

The CDR3 nucleotides are TGTGCCAGCGACAGGGAGCTCTACGAGCAGTACTTC. Translation gives CASDRELYEQYF. This rearrangement joins TRBV5-8 to TRBJ2-7, with 7 bases lining up with TRBD1. CDR3 size: 12 residues. The germline V gene encodes CDR1 SGHTS and CDR2 YDEGEE. J gave up 3 bases and V 7 bases, and 4 bases lay outside the gene matches. Full variable domain (outside the CDR3, taken from reference TRBV5-8 and TRBJ2-7): EAGVTQSPTHLIKTRGQQATLRCSPISGHTSVYWYQQALGLGLQFLLWYDEGEERNRGNFPPRFSGRQFPNYSSELNVNALELEDSALYLCASDRELYEQYFGPGTRLTVT.

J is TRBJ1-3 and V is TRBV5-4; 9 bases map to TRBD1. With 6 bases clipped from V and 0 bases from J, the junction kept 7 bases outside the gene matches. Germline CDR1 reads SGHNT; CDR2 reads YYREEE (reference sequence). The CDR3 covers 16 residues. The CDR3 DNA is TGTGCCAGCACCCCCGGACAGGGGAGCTCTGGAAACACCATATATTTT. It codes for CASTPGQGSSGNTIYF.

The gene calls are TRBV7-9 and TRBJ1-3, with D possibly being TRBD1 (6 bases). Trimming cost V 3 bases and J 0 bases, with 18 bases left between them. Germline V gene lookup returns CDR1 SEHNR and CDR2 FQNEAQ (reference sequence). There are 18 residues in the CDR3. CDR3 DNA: TGTGCCAGCAGCTTCGTAGGGAGGGGGGAGATCTCTGGAAACACCATATATTTT. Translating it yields CASSFVGRGEISGNTIYF.

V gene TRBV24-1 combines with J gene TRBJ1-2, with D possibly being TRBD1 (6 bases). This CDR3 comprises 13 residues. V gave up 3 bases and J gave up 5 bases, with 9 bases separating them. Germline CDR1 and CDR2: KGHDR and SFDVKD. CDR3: CATSDPQGYGYTF. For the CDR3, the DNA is TGTGCCACCAGTGATCCACAGGGTTATGGCTACACCTTC.

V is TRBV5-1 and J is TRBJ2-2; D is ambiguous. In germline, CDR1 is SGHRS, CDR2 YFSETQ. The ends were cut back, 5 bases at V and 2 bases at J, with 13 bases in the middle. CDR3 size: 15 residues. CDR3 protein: CASRLYPVNTGELFF. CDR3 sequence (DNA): TGCGCCAGCAGACTTTACCCCGTAAACACCGGGGAGCTGTTTTTT.

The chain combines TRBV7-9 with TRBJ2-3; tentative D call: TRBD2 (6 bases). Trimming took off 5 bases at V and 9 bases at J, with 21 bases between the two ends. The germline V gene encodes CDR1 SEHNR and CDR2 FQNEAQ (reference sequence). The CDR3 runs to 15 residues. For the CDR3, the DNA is TGTGCCAGCAGCCTAGGGGCGGGGTCGGGCGGAACGCAGTATTTT. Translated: CASSLGAGSGGTQYF.

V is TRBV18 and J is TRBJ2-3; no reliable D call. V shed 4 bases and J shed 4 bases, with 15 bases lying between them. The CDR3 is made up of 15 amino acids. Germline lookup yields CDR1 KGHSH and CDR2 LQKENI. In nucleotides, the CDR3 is TGTGCCAGCTCACGACTCTCCGGGTACGCAGATACGCAGTATTTT. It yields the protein CASSRLSGYADTQYF.

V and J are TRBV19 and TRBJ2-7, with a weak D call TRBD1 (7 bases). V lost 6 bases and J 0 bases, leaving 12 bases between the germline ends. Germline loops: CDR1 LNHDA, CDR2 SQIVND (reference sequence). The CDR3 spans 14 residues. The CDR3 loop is CASRWRDSSYEQYF. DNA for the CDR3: TGTGCCAGTAGATGGAGGGACAGCTCCTACGAGCAGTACTTC.